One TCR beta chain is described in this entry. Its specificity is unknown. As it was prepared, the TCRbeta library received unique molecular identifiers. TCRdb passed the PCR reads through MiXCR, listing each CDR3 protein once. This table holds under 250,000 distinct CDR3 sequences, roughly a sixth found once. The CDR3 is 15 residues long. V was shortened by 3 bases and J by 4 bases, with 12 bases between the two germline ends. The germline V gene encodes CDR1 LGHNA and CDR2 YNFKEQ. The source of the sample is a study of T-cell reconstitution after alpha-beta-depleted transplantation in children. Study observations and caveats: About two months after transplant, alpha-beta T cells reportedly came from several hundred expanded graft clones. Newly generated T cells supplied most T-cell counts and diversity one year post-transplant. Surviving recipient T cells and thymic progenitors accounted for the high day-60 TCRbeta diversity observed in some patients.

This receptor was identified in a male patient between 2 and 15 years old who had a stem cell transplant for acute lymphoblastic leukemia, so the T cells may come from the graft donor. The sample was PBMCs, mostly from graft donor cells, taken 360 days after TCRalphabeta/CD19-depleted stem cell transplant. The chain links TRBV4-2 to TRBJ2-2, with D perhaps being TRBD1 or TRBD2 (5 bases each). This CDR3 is CASSQGDPGTGELFF. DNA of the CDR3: TGTGCCAGCAGCCAGGGGGACCCGGGCACCGGGGAGCTGTTTTTT.